A selection of T cell receptor beta chains follows, all from one sample in a study of response to subunit inactivated influenza vaccine. TCRdb reprocessed the RT-PCR reads via MiXCR and lists one record per CDR3 protein. The profile shows some 800,000 distinct CDR3 sequences, 21% of them singletons. The sample consisted of PBMCs from blood, taken approximately 5 days after vaccination. Receptors were obtained from a man aged 45-65 years who received an inactivated influenza vaccine. Each CDR3 is given with its conserved first and last residue. D genes are given only for firm matches. Some rows have no size entry. The others give once, few or many, or a class for an expanded clone.

size: -
D: TRBD1
length: 13
V: TRBV20-1
J: TRBJ2-7
DNA: TGCAGTGCTAAGGGGACAGGGGGCTACGAGCAGTACTTC
CDR3: CSAKGTGGYEQYF

size: few
D: TRBD2
length: 18
V: TRBV5-1
J: TRBJ2-7
DNA: TGCGCCAGCAGCTTAACCTGGACTAGCGGGGGGAATTCCTACGAGCAGTACTTC
CDR3: CASSLTWTSGGNSYEQYF

size: -
D: -
length: 15
V: TRBV12-3/TRBV12-4
J: TRBJ1-5
DNA: TGTGCCAGCAGTCTACCCGGGGGTAGCAATCAGCCCCAGCATTTT
CDR3: CASSLPGGSNQPQHF

size: few
D: TRBD1
length: 13
V: TRBV30
J: TRBJ2-5
DNA: TGTGCCTGGAGTGTCGACAGGGAAGAGACCCAGTACTTC
CDR3: CAWSVDREETQYF

size: few
D: TRBD1
length: 14
V: TRBV5-1
J: TRBJ2-5
DNA: TGCGCCAGCAGCACCGGACAGGTCCGGGAGACCCAGTACTTC
CDR3: CASSTGQVRETQYF

size: -
D: -
length: 18
V: TRBV28
J: TRBJ2-5
DNA: TGTGCCAGCAGCGCAAACGCGGGGGGGACAGGGCCCAAGGAGACCCAGTACTTC
CDR3: CASSANAGGTGPKETQYF

size: -
D: -
length: 15
V: TRBV28
J: TRBJ2-2
DNA: TGTGCCAGCATTATCGGGGGTGCGAACACCGGGGAGCTGTTTTTT
CDR3: CASIIGGANTGELFF

size: few
D: -
length: 13
V: TRBV2
J: TRBJ2-7
DNA: TGTGCCAGCGTGAAGGGAGCGGGCTACGAGCAGTACTTC
CDR3: CASVKGAGYEQYF

size: -
D: -
length: 13
V: TRBV28
J: TRBJ2-2
DNA: TGTGCCAGCATTAATAGAAACACCGGGGAGCTGTTTTTT
CDR3: CASINRNTGELFF

size: few
D: TRBD2
length: 15
V: TRBV12-3/TRBV12-4
J: TRBJ2-3
DNA: TGTGCCAGCAGTGAGACTAGCGCCACCCCGGATACGCAGTATTTT
CDR3: CASSETSATPDTQYF

size: -
D: TRBD2
length: 18
V: TRBV7-6
J: TRBJ2-1
DNA: TGTGCCAGCAGCCCCCGCCCCGGGACTAGCGGGAGTTACAATGAGCAGTTCTTC
CDR3: CASSPRPGTSGSYNEQFF

size: -
D: -
length: 14
V: TRBV10-3
J: TRBJ2-2
DNA: TGTGCCACCCACAGGGAGGGGAACACCGGGGAGCTGTTTTTT
CDR3: CATHREGNTGELFF

size: -
D: -
length: 17
V: TRBV27
J: TRBJ2-5
DNA: TGTGCCAGCAGTCCATTTGCCAGCCCCCTAATCGGGGAGACCCAGTACTTC
CDR3: CASSPFASPLIGETQYF

size: few
D: -
length: 14
V: TRBV5-1
J: TRBJ1-1
DNA: TGCGCCAGCAGCCGGCTGGGGGGGAACACTGAAGCTTTCTTT
CDR3: CASSRLGGNTEAFF

size: -
D: -
length: 15
V: TRBV7-6
J: TRBJ1-1
DNA: TGTGCCAGCAGCCCCCGGGCAGGGCTGAACACTGAAGCTTTCTTT
CDR3: CASSPRAGLNTEAFF

size: many
D: -
length: 16
V: TRBV12-3/TRBV12-4
J: TRBJ2-1
DNA: TGTGCCAGCAGTTTAAGGGCAGGGGGGGAGAAGGTTGAGCAGTTCTTC
CDR3: CASSLRAGGEKVEQFF

size: -
D: -
length: 15
V: TRBV15
J: TRBJ2-5
DNA: TGTGCCACCAGCAGAGATCTGGGGGCGCGGGGGACCCAGTACTTC
CDR3: CATSRDLGARGTQYF

size: -
D: TRBD2
length: 15
V: TRBV10-3
J: TRBJ2-7
DNA: TGTGCCATCAGTGTGGGACTAGCGGGGAACTACGAGCAGTGCTTC
CDR3: CAISVGLAGNYEQCF

size: -
D: TRBD1
length: 13
V: TRBV29-1
J: TRBJ2-5
DNA: TGCAGCGTTCTACAGGGGTCCCAAGAGACCCAGTACTTC
CDR3: CSVLQGSQETQYF

size: -
D: -
length: 17
V: TRBV11-3
J: TRBJ1-2
DNA: TGTGCCAGCAGCGTAAGGGACACCCCGTACTCTAACTATGGCTACACCTTC
CDR3: CASSVRDTPYSNYGYTF

size: -
D: TRBD1
length: 15
V: TRBV2
J: TRBJ2-2
DNA: TGTGCCAGCAGTGAAGGACAGGGGTGGACCGGGGAGCTGTTTTTT
CDR3: CASSEGQGWTGELFF

size: few
D: TRBD1
length: 15
V: TRBV10-3
J: TRBJ1-5
DNA: TGTGCCATCAGTGAAAGACAGGGAGGGGATCAGCCCCAGCATTTT
CDR3: CAISERQGGDQPQHF

size: few
D: -
length: 17
V: TRBV18
J: TRBJ1-3
DNA: TGTGCCAGCACGACCGGGACACCGGGGGGTTCTGGAAACACCATATATTTT
CDR3: CASTTGTPGGSGNTIYF

size: -
D: -
length: 11
V: TRBV7-7
J: TRBJ2-5
DNA: TGTGCTAGCAGCTCCGAGGGGACCCAGTACTTC
CDR3: CASSSEGTQYF

size: -
D: TRBD1
length: 15
V: TRBV7-2
J: TRBJ2-2
DNA: TGTGCCAGCAGCGTGGGACAGGGGGCCACCGGGGAGCTGTTTTTT
CDR3: CASSVGQGATGELFF

size: few
D: TRBD1
length: 14
V: TRBV29-1
J: TRBJ1-1
DNA: TGCAGCGTTGTAGAAACCGGGACAGGGCCTGAAGCTTTCTTT
CDR3: CSVVETGTGPEAFF

size: -
D: -
length: 13
V: TRBV6-6
J: TRBJ2-3
DNA: TGTGCCAGCAGTTACTCGCCTGCAGATACGCAGTATTTT
CDR3: CASSYSPADTQYF

size: -
D: -
length: 16
V: TRBV11-2
J: TRBJ2-3
DNA: TGTGCCAGCAGCTTAGATCCCGGACTGGGTATAGATACGCAGTATTTT
CDR3: CASSLDPGLGIDTQYF

size: -
D: -
length: 12
V: TRBV9
J: TRBJ2-1
DNA: TGTGCCAGCAGCGGGAGAAACAATGAGCAGTTCTTC
CDR3: CASSGRNNEQFF

size: few
D: -
length: 13
V: TRBV28
J: TRBJ2-7
DNA: TGTGCCAGCAGCATAGAGGGGTCGCGTGAGCAGTACTTC
CDR3: CASSIEGSREQYF

size: few
D: -
length: 14
V: TRBV29-1
J: TRBJ2-2
DNA: TGCAGCGTTGATGGGGGATTGAACACCGGGGAGCTGTTTTTT
CDR3: CSVDGGLNTGELFF

size: few
D: -
length: 13
V: TRBV4-3
J: TRBJ1-5
DNA: TGCGCCAGCAGCCAAGAAGCGAATCAGCCCCAGCATTTT
CDR3: CASSQEANQPQHF

size: few
D: -
length: 15
V: TRBV7-2
J: TRBJ1-4
DNA: TGTGCCAGCAGCAGAACAGGGTCGGCTAATGAAAAACTGTTTTTT
CDR3: CASSRTGSANEKLFF